This is a list of T cell receptor beta chains from one sample in a study of T-cell reconstitution after alpha-beta-depleted transplantation in children. In TCRdb, the PCR reads were re-called with MiXCR into one record per CDR3 protein. This table has roughly 590,000 distinct CDR3 sequences, around 17% appearing once. Material: PBMCs from the stem cell graft donor, obtained from the stem cell graft. Receptors were obtained from a human donor who donated a stem cell graft to a child with acute myeloid leukemia. The CDR3 runs from the conserved cysteine through the conserved F or W. The D gene is left open where the match is weak. Size values are once, few and many counts, or a class for expanded clones, and some rows have none.

d_gene	j_gene	v_gene	abundance	CDR3aa	CDR3nt
TRBD2	TRBJ2-3	TRBV7-9	-	CASSSVLAGPFTDTQYF	TGTGCCAGCAGCTCCGTGCTAGCGGGTCCATTCACAGATACGCAGTATTTT
-	TRBJ1-2	TRBV28	-	CASSPHRLPNYGYTF	TGTGCCAGCAGTCCTCACAGGCTTCCTAACTATGGCTACACCTTC
TRBD1	TRBJ2-2	TRBV20-1	few	CSARGDRESTGELFF	TGCAGTGCTAGGGGTGACAGGGAGAGCACCGGGGAGCTGTTTTTT
TRBD1	TRBJ2-7	TRBV18	many	CASSPWGQRYEQYF	TGTGCCAGCTCACCGTGGGGACAGCGCTACGAGCAGTACTTC
-	TRBJ2-2	TRBV10-3	-	CAISETGNTGELFF	TGTGCCATCAGTGAGACAGGGAACACCGGGGAGCTGTTTTTT
TRBD2	TRBJ2-1	TRBV7-2	many	CASSLAGGTSGSYNEQFF	TGTGCCAGCAGCTTAGCCGGAGGGACTAGCGGTTCCTACAATGAGCAGTTTTTC
-	TRBJ2-3	TRBV12-3/TRBV12-4	-	CASTSSADTQNF	TGTGCCAGCACCTCTTCGGCAGATACGCAGAATTTT
-	TRBJ2-3	TRBV20-1	-	CSARKNTQYF	TGCAGTGCTAGAAAGAATACGCAGTATTTT
-	TRBJ2-3	TRBV5-1	-	CASSSRVSRASTDTQYF	TGCGCCAGCAGCTCCAGGGTTAGCCGGGCCAGCACAGATACGCAGTATTTT
-	TRBJ2-3	TRBV27	-	CASRLLGADTQYF	TGTGCCAGCAGACTCCTGGGGGCAGATACGCAGTATTTT
-	TRBJ2-2	TRBV12-3/TRBV12-4	-	CASSFRQAPAVGELFF	TGTGCCAGCAGTTTCCGACAGGCGCCTGCGGTCGGGGAGCTGTTTTTT
-	TRBJ2-4	TRBV7-9	few	CASSSSPGTAQYF	TGTGCCAGCAGTTCATCTCCCGGGACGGCTCAGTACTTC
-	TRBJ2-1	TRBV20-1	few	CSASKSTASYNEQFF	TGCAGTGCTAGTAAGTCCACAGCGTCATACAATGAGCAGTTCTTC
TRBD1	TRBJ2-3	TRBV6-1	few	CASRTTGFFPDTQYF	TGTGCCAGCAGGACGACAGGGTTTTTCCCAGATACGCAGTATTTT
-	TRBJ1-1	TRBV20-1	many	CSAPQRGAMNTEAFF	TGCAGTGCCCCGCAGCGGGGGGCTATGAACACTGAAGCTTTCTTT
TRBD2	TRBJ2-4	TRBV28	-	CASSLGSGTLAKNIQYF	TGTGCCAGCAGTTTAGGGAGCGGGACGTTAGCCAAAAACATTCAGTACTTC
TRBD2	TRBJ2-3	TRBV5-1	-	CASSWTSGGGPDTQYF	TGCGCCAGCAGCTGGACTAGCGGGGGGGGCCCAGATACGCAGTATTTT
TRBD1	TRBJ2-5	TRBV5-1	few	CASSLGTGLLETQYF	TGCGCCAGCAGCTTGGGGACAGGGCTGTTAGAGACCCAGTACTTC
TRBD1	TRBJ2-7	TRBV12-3/TRBV12-4	-	CASSLFGDRVAYEQYF	TGTGCCAGCAGTTTATTTGGGGACAGGGTGGCCTACGAGCAGTACTTC
-	TRBJ1-2	TRBV2	-	CASGGVVHGYTF	TGTGCCAGCGGGGGGGTAGTTCATGGCTACACCTTC
-	TRBJ1-5	TRBV7-2	few	CASSLEDIGGQPQHF	TGTGCCAGCAGCTTAGAGGACATCGGGGGTCAGCCCCAGCATTTT
-	TRBJ2-7	TRBV7-2	many	CASSLRRPSSSYEQYF	TGTGCCAGCAGCTTAAGGCGGCCGTCGAGCTCCTACGAGCAGTACTTC
-	TRBJ2-2	TRBV4-3	-	CASSQGPTGELFF	TGCGCCAGCAGCCAAGGACCCACCGGGGAGCTGTTTTTT
-	TRBJ2-5	TRBV7-9	-	CASSLRVSYQETQYF	TGTGCCAGCAGCTTAAGGGTCAGTTACCAAGAGACCCAGTACTTC
-	TRBJ2-3	TRBV20-1	-	CSASRGRYTDTQYF	TGCAGTGCTAGCAGGGGCAGATACACAGATACGCAGTATTTT
-	TRBJ2-1	TRBV5-1	-	CASSLALSGEEQFF	TGCGCCAGCAGCTTGGCCTTATCCGGGGAGGAGCAGTTCTTC
TRBD1	TRBJ2-1	TRBV5-1	many	CASQTDRVYNEQFF	TGCGCCAGCCAAACCGACAGGGTCTACAATGAGCAGTTCTTC
-	TRBJ1-2	TRBV29-1	few	CSAPPSGGYTF	TGCAGCGCCCCGCCCAGTGGTGGCTACACCTTC
-	TRBJ2-1	TRBV20-1	many	CSAEDTAYNEQFF	TGCAGTGCTGAGGATACAGCTTACAATGAGCAGTTCTTC
-	TRBJ2-3	TRBV20-1	many	CSAERGEVTDTQYF	TGCAGTGCCGAGAGGGGAGAGGTCACAGATACGCAGTATTTT
-	TRBJ2-7	TRBV12-3/TRBV12-4	many	CASSLVAEGVHYEQYF	TGTGCCAGCAGTTTAGTCGCGGAGGGGGTTCACTACGAGCAGTACTTC
-	TRBJ1-2	TRBV20-1	few	CSANRRVGADYGYTF	TGCAGTGCTAATAGACGTGTAGGGGCGGACTATGGCTACACCTTC
TRBD1	TRBJ1-3	TRBV20-1	many	CSARETGAGGNTIYF	TGCAGTGCTAGAGAAACAGGGGCAGGTGGAAACACCATATATTTT
-	TRBJ1-2	TRBV20-1	few	CSARDQEDSTNYGYTF	TGCAGTGCTAGAGATCAGGAGGACTCAACGAACTATGGCTACACCTTC
-	TRBJ1-1	TRBV4-3	few	CASSQDPSGGTEAFF	TGCGCCAGCAGCCAAGATCCCTCTGGGGGCACTGAAGCTTTCTTT
TRBD1	TRBJ2-1	TRBV20-1	many	CSARGQDSGDEQFF	TGCAGTGCTAGGGGACAGGATTCCGGGGATGAGCAGTTCTTC
TRBD1	TRBJ2-2	TRBV4-3	-	CASSQDTGQGRGTGELFF	TGCGCCAGCAGCCAGGACACTGGACAGGGTAGGGGCACCGGGGAGCTGTTTTTT
TRBD1	TRBJ1-6	TRBV28	-	CASNRQGGNSPLHF	TGTGCCAGCAACCGACAGGGTGGGAATTCACCCCTCCACTTT
-	TRBJ2-3	TRBV29-1	many	CSVVMGGTDTQYF	TGCAGCGTTGTAATGGGGGGCACAGATACGCAGTATTTT
TRBD1	TRBJ2-1	TRBV5-1	-	CASTTRDRYNEQFF	TGCGCCAGCACAACCCGGGACAGATACAATGAGCAGTTCTTC
-	TRBJ1-1	TRBV29-1	few	CSSRTEAHTEAFF	TGCAGCTCCAGGACAGAAGCCCACACTGAAGCTTTCTTT
-	TRBJ2-6	TRBV15	few	CATSRVRFTGANVLTF	TGTGCCACCAGCAGAGTCAGGTTCACTGGGGCCAACGTCCTGACTTTC
TRBD1	TRBJ2-5	TRBV12-3/TRBV12-4	-	CASSTGVRETQYF	TGTGCCAGCAGTACAGGGGTGCGGGAGACCCAGTACTTC
-	TRBJ1-5	TRBV20-1	many	CSARLGAANQPQHF	TGCAGTGCTAGATTGGGCGCAGCGAATCAGCCCCAGCATTTT
-	TRBJ1-1	TRBV12-3/TRBV12-4	many	CASSSARDAFF	TGTGCCAGCAGTTCGGCTAGGGATGCTTTCTTT
-	TRBJ2-2	TRBV7-9	-	CASSHTVAKNTGELFF	TGTGCCAGCAGCCATACAGTCGCTAAGAATACCGGGGAGCTGTTTTTT
TRBD2	TRBJ2-7	TRBV9	few	CASSGSGGSYEQYF	TGTGCCAGCAGCGGTAGCGGGGGATCCTACGAGCAGTACTTC
TRBD2	TRBJ2-1	TRBV9	-	CASSAAGDRSSYNEQFF	TGTGCCAGCAGCGCCGCGGGGGACCGAAGCTCCTACAATGAGCAGTTCTTC
TRBD1	TRBJ2-7	TRBV7-9	few	CASSSQTGIYEQYF	TGTGCCAGCAGCTCCCAGACAGGGATCTACGAGCAGTACTTC
-	TRBJ2-7	TRBV12-3/TRBV12-4	many	CASSLGPEQYF	TGTGCCAGCAGTCTCGGCCCGGAGCAGTACTTC